This TCR beta chain stems from a study of blood T cell repertoires in COVID-19. Turning to the study itself: From T cells, B-cell-depleted T cells, or PBMCs came the material, which was cDNA or gDNA.

The study assigned cohorts using participant-reported clinical history. The CDR3 is 15 residues long. Germline values: CDR1 SGHTA, CDR2 FQGTGA. V shed 4 bases and J 5 bases; nucleotides not matched to a gene: 5. Assay used: immunoSEQ multiplex PCR; TCRdb lists only in-frame clones, some missing. The sample includes some 260,000 clones, 86% of them seen just once. This chain connects TRBV7-3 to TRBJ2-5, with 12 bases that match TRBD2. The origin of this receptor is a man between 35 and 55 years old who had recovered from COVID-19. Sequencing used PBMCs or T cells enriched from blood (not recorded which). CDR3 sequence: CASSSGLAGGETQYF. CDR3 DNA sequence: TGTGCCAGCAGCTCGGGACTAGCGGGCGGGGAGACCCAGTACTTC.